This T cell receptor beta chain was obtained from a study of CD8+ T cells in alopecia areata. The wider study: The drug, oral tofacitinib, was given to treated patients at 5 to 10 mg twice daily. Treatment ran 6 to 18 months, with 6 months of follow-up afterward. General observations from the study: Scalp clonality and expanded CD8+ clones among the top 100 showed significant decreases with tofacitinib.

With respect to this clone: What it binds is not known.

Treatment noted: oral pan-JAK inhibitor, 5-10 mg twice daily. Alopecia areata patients provided lesional scalp punch biopsies and peripheral blood. As the sequencing template, cDNA was produced by extracting RNA and reverse transcribing it. Repertoires were generated with immunoSEQ multiplex PCR, while TCRdb's copy carries only in-frame clones and drops some. The table has more than 130,000 clones, roughly four fifths seen once. Trimming took 3 bases from V and 3 from J, leaving 24 bases between them. The CDR3 is 18 amino acids. Germline lookup yields CDR1 SGHNT and CDR2 YENEEA. The TCR originated in a human donor with alopecia areata. The chain has TRBV11-3 and TRBJ2-7, with D perhaps matching TRBD2 (6 bases). The input for sequencing was CD8+ T cells sorted from blood, taken at week 4, from a patient treated with tofacitinib. CDR3: CASSFDRGTLSWVYEQYF. The CDR3 coding sequence is TGTGCCAGCAGCTTTGACCGCGGGACCCTCTCCTGGGTCTACGAGCAGTACTTC.